What follows are 4 T cell receptor beta chains derived from one specimen sequenced in a study of regulatory T cells in long-lasting Graves disease. Assembly of TCR beta libraries relied on iRepertoire HTBI primers together with Arm-PCR of CDR3 regions. Each CDR3 protein is one row after TCRdb ran MiXCR on the multiplex PCR reads. The sample has some 250,000 distinct CDR3 sequences, approximately 20% seen once. Noted time point: newly diagnosed GD, antithyroid drugs for less than 3 months. PBMC RNA served as the TCR library source. These data were likewise used in another study, on T cells in Graves' hyperthyroidism and ophthalmopathy.

Sequencing was performed on peripheral blood mononuclear cells (PBMCs), taken at new diagnosis, from a patient treated with antithyroid drugs. The receptors originated from a woman between 25 and 40 years old with Graves disease.

This clonotype was seen repeatedly, ten times or more. The chain carries TRBV6-2 or TRBV6-3 and TRBJ2-5; TRBD2 aligns across 7 bases. Per germline, CDR1 MNHEY and CDR2 SVGEGT. The V segment lost 6 bases and the J segment 3 bases; nucleotides outside the gene matches: 4. The CDR3 consists of 13 residues. The CDR3: CASSPGLKETQYF. The CDR3 DNA sequence: TGTGCCAGCAGCCCGGGACTAAAAGAGACCCAGTACTTC.

Many counts were recorded for this clonotype. This chain connects TRBV11-1 to TRBJ1-1; possible D gene TRBD1, 6 bases. V dropped 7 bases and J dropped 1 base, with 13 bases sitting between them. CDR3 length: 14 residues. CDR1 is SGHAT and CDR2 is FQDESV in the germline V gene (reference sequence). CDR3 bases: TGTGCCAGCACTTCAAACAGGGCGAACACTGAAGCTTTCTTT. It is translated as CASTSNRANTEAFF.

The V gene is TRBV19, the J gene TRBJ2-1; 11 nucleotides match TRBD1. This CDR3 is built from 14 residues. V was clipped by 6 bases and J by 7 bases; unmatched bases: 5. Germline V CDR1 and CDR2: LNHDA, SQIVND (reference sequence). CDR3 sequence (DNA): TGTGCCAGTAGGTTGGGGACAGGGGGGAATGAGCAGTTCTTC. This sequence encodes CASRLGTGGNEQFF.

This clonotype was seen many times. The rearrangement joins TRBV6-1 to TRBJ1-6, with D perhaps TRBD1 (5 bases). V was shortened by 2 bases and J by 9 bases, with 11 bases between the two germline ends. In germline, CDR1 is MNHNS, CDR2 SASEGT. The CDR3 is 14 amino acids. The CDR3 sequence is CASSENPGGSPLHF. In DNA, the CDR3 is TGTGCCAGCAGTGAAAACCCTGGGGGTTCACCCCTCCACTTT.